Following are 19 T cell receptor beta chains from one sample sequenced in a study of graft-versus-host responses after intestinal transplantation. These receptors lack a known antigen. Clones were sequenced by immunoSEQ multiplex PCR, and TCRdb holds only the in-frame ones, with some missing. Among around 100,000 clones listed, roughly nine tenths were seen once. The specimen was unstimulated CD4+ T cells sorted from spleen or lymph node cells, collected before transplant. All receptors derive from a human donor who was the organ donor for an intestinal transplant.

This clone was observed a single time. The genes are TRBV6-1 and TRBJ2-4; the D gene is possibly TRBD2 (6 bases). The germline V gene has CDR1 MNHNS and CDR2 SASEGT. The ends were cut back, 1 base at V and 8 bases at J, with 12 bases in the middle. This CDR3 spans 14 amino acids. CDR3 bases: TGTGCCAGCAGTGAAGTCGGGCGGAGGGACATTCAGTACTTC. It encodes CASSEVGRRDIQYF.

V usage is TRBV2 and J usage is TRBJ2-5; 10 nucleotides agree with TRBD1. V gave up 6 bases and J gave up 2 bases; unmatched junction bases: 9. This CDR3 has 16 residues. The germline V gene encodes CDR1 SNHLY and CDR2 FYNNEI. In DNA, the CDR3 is TGTGCCAGCAGGAGGGTTGGGACAGGGGCACAAGAGACCCAGTACTTC. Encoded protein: CASRRVGTGAQETQYF.

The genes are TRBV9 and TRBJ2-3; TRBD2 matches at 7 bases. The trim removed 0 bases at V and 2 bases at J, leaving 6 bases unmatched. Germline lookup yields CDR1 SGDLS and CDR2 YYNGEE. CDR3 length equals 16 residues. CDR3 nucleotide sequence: TGTGCCAGCAGCGTAGTGGGTAGCGGGTCCACAGATACGCAGTATTTT. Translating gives CASSVVGSGSTDTQYF.

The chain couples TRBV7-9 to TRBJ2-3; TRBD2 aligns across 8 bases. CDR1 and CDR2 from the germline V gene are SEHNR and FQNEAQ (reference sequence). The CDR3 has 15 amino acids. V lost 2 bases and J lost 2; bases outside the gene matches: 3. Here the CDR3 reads CASSLLAGYTDTQYF. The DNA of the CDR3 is TGTGCCAGCAGCTTACTAGCGGGCTACACAGATACGCAGTATTTT.

Here the CDR3 DNA reads TGTGCCAGCAGCTCCCTTAGGGGGCAAGAGACCCAGTACTTC. Translating it yields CASSSLRGQETQYF. The V gene is TRBV5-5, the J gene TRBJ2-5; a possible D gene is TRBD1 (6 bases). CDR3 length: 14 amino acids. In germline, CDR1 is SGHKS, CDR2 YYEKEE (reference sequence). Trimming took 3 bases from V and 2 from J, leaving 11 bases between them.

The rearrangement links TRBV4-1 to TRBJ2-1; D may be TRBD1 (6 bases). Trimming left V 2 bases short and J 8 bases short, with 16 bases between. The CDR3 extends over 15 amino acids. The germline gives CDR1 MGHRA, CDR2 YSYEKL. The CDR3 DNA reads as TGCGCCAGCAGCCAAAGCGACAGGCCCAGGGATGAGCAGTTCTTC. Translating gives CASSQSDRPRDEQFF.

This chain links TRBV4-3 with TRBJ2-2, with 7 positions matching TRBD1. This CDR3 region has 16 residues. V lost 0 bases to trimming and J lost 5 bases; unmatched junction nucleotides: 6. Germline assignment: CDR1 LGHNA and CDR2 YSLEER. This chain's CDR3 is CASSQEVGTDTGELFF. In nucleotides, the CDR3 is TGCGCCAGCAGCCAAGAAGTGGGGACAGATACCGGGGAGCTGTTTTTT.

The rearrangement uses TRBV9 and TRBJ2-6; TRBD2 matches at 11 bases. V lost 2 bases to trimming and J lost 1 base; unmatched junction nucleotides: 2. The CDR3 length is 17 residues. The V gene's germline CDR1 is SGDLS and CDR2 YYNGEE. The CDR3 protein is CASSVLAGGSGANVLTF. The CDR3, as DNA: TGTGCCAGCAGCGTTCTAGCGGGGGGTTCTGGGGCCAACGTCCTGACTTTC.

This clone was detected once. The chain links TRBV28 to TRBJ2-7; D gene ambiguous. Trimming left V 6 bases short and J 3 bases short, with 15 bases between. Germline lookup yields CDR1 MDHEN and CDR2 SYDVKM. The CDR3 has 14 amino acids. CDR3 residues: CASRTRQQVYEQYF. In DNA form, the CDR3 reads TGTGCCAGCAGGACGCGCCAGCAGGTCTACGAGCAGTACTTC.

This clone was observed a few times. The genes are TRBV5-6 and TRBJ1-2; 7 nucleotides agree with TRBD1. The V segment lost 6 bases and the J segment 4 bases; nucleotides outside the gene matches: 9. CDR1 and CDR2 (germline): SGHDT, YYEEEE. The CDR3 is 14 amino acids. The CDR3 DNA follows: TGTGCCAGCACCCACTTTGACAGGGTCTATGGCTACACCTTC. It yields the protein CASTHFDRVYGYTF.

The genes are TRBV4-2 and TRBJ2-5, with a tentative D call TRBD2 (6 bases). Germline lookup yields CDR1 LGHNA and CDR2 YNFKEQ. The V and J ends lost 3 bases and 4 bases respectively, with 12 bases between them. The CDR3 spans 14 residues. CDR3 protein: CASSHPTSPETQYF. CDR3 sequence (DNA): TGTGCCAGCAGCCACCCGACTAGTCCAGAGACCCAGTACTTC.

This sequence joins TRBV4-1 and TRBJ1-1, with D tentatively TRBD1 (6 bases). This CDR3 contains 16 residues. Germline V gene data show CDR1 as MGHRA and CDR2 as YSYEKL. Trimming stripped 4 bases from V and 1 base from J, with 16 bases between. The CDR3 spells CASSPLTGSKNTEAFF. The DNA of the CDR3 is TGCGCCAGCAGCCCCTTGACAGGATCTAAGAACACTGAAGCTTTCTTT.

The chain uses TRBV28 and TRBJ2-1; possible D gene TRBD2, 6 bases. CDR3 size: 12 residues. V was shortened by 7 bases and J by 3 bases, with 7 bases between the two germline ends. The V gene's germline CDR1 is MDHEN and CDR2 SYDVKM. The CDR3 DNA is TGTGCCAGCAAGGGACTCTACAATGAGCAGTTCTTC. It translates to CASKGLYNEQFF.

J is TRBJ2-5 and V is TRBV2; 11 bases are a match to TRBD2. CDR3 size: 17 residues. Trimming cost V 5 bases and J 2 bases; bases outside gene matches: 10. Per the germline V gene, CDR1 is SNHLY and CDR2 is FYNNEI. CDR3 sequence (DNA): TGTGCCAGCAGTAAACGCTCGACTAGCGGGACACAAGAGACCCAGTACTTC. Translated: CASSKRSTSGTQETQYF.

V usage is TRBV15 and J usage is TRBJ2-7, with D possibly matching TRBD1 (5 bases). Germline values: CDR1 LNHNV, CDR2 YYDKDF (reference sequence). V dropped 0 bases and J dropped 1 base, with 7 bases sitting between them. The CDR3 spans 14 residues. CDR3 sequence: CATSRDRVSYEQYF. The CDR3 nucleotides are TGTGCCACCAGCAGAGACAGGGTATCCTACGAGCAGTACTTC.

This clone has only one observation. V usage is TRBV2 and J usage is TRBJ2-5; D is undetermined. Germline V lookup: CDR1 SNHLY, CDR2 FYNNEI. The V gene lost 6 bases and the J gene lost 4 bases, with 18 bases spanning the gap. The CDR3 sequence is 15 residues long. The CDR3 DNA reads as TGTGCCAGCAGCGGTAACTCAATCCCGGGAGAGACCCAGTACTTC. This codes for CASSGNSIPGETQYF.

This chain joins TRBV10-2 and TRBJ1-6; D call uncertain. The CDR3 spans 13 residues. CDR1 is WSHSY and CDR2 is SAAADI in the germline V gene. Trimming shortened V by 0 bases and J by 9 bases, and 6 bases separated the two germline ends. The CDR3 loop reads CASSESISSPLHF. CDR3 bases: TGCGCCAGCAGTGAGTCGATTAGTTCACCCCTCCACTTT.

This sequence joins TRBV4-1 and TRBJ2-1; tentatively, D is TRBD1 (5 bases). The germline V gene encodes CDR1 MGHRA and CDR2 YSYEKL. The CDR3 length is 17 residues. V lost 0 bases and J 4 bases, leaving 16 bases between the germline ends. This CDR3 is CASSQDTGTVTYNEQFF. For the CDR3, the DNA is TGCGCCAGCAGCCAAGATACAGGAACAGTCACTTACAATGAGCAGTTCTTC.

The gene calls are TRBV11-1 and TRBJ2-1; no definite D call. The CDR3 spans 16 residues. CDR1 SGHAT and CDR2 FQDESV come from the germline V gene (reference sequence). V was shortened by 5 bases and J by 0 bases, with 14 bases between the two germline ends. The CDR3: CASSRLRLGSYNEQFF. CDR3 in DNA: TGTGCCAGCAGCAGACTTCGGTTGGGCTCCTACAATGAGCAGTTCTTC.